Below, 32 T cell receptor beta chains from the same sample are listed, as sequenced in a study of cytomegalovirus exposure and HLA in healthy donors. PCR was performed using 60 Vbeta and 13 Jbeta primers. Produced via immunoSEQ multiplex PCR; TCRdb's table is partial and in-frame only. The sample has around 52,000 clones; the top ten hold more than 25%. The sequencing input was PBMCs. Receptors originate from a man aged 40-50 years in good health and CMV-seropositive.

The V call is TRBV4-2, the J call TRBJ2-2; TRBD1 agrees at 9 bases. The CDR3 is 15 amino acids. The junction had 5 bases not matched to a gene; V was cut back by 1 base and J by 8 bases. Germline V lookup: CDR1 LGHNA, CDR2 YNFKEQ. The CDR3 protein is CASSQGQGDAGELFF. CDR3 nucleotide sequence: TGTGCCAGCAGCCAAGGACAGGGGGATGCGGGGGAGCTGTTTTTT.

This sequence joins TRBV19 and TRBJ2-5; 9 positions match TRBD2. Germline lookup yields CDR1 LNHDA and CDR2 SQIVND (reference sequence). V gave up 4 bases and J gave up 5 bases; unmatched junction bases: 2. The length of the CDR3 is 13 residues. In DNA form, the CDR3 reads TGTGCCAGTAGTAGGGCGGGGGGGGAGACCCAGTACTTC. This sequence encodes CASSRAGGETQYF.

The V and J genes are TRBV10-3 and TRBJ2-3; D is perhaps TRBD1 (6 bases). Germline assignment: CDR1 ENHRY and CDR2 SYGVKD. Trimming pared 8 bases from V and 2 bases from J, leaving 8 bases between. The CDR3 contains 12 residues. The CDR3: CAIEGDTDTQYF. For the CDR3, the DNA is TGTGCCATCGAGGGGGACACAGATACGCAGTATTTT.

The chain links TRBV5-1 to TRBJ2-3; 10 nucleotides match TRBD1. V trimming: 1 base; J trimming: 4 bases; junction bases outside the gene matches: 3. The CDR3 spans 15 residues. Germline V gene lookup returns CDR1 SGHRS and CDR2 YFSETQ. The CDR3 loop is CASSLIGQGADTQYF. The CDR3 DNA reads as TGCGCCAGCAGCTTGATCGGACAGGGGGCAGATACGCAGTATTTT.

The V call is TRBV7-9, the J call TRBJ2-3, with TRBD1 matching over 8 bases. The ends lost 4 bases at V and 3 bases at J; junction bases unmatched: 12. The germline gives CDR1 SEHNR, CDR2 FQNEAQ (reference sequence). This CDR3 region has 17 residues. The CDR3 DNA follows: TGTGCCAGCAGCTCGATTCAAAGGAGGACAGGGACAGATACGCAGTATTTT. Protein product: CASSSIQRRTGTDTQYF.

The chain couples TRBV5-1 to TRBJ1-1; 10 bases line up with TRBD1. The CDR3 loop spans 14 amino acids. Germline loops: CDR1 SGHRS, CDR2 YFSETQ. After removal of 4 bases from V and 5 bases from J, the junction contained 5 bases not matched to a gene. DNA for the CDR3: TGCGCCAGCAGCGGCGGGACAGGGGTAACTGAAGCTTTCTTT. Its translation: CASSGGTGVTEAFF. Filled out from reference TRBV5-1 and TRBJ1-1, the complete variable domain reads KAGVTQTPRYLIKTRGQQVTLSCSPISGHRSVSWYQQTPGQGLQFLFEYFSETQRNKGNFPGRFSGRQFSNSRSEMNVSTLELGDSALYLCASSGGTGVTEAFFGQGTRLTVV.

The CDR3 DNA follows: TGTGCCATCAGTGAGTCAGGGTTGGGGACTTTCAGCACAGATACGCAGTATTTT. It is translated as CAISESGLGTFSTDTQYF. The rearrangement uses TRBV10-3 and TRBJ2-3; D is perhaps TRBD2 (6 bases). The CDR3 is 18 amino acids. Per the germline V gene, CDR1 is ENHRY and CDR2 is SYGVKD. Trimming shortened V by 0 bases and J by 0 bases, and 16 bases separated the two germline ends.

CDR3 bases: TGTGCCAGCAGCTTAGTGGACAGGGAACCCCTCCACTTT. This gives the protein CASSLVDREPLHF. This chain uses TRBV11-2 with TRBJ1-6, with 8 nucleotides matching TRBD1. J lost 12 bases, V lost 1 base, and 2 bases had no gene match. Germline V lookup: CDR1 SGHAT, CDR2 FQNNGV. CDR3 size: 13 residues.

This chain uses TRBV28 with TRBJ2-3, with 11 bases fitting TRBD2. The germline gives CDR1 MDHEN, CDR2 SYDVKM. V lost 5 bases, J lost 0 bases, and 10 bases stayed unmatched. The CDR3 loop spans 18 amino acids. CDR3 protein: CASSLGTSGSTSTDTQYF. CDR3 sequence (DNA): TGTGCCAGCAGTCTCGGGACTAGCGGCTCAACTAGCACAGATACGCAGTATTTT. Full variable domain (missing parts from reference TRBV28 and TRBJ2-3): DVKVTQSSRYLVKRTGEKVFLECVQDMDHENMFWYRQDPGLGLRLIYFSYDVKMKEKGDIPEGYSVSREKKERFSLILESASTNQTSMYLCASSLGTSGSTSTDTQYFGPGTRLTVL.

V is TRBV19 and J is TRBJ2-1, with 8 positions matching TRBD2. The J segment lost 10 bases and the V segment lost 1 base, leaving 9 bases of the junction unmatched. CDR1 and CDR2 (germline): LNHDA, SQIVND (reference sequence). The CDR3 extends over 15 amino acids. Written as DNA, the CDR3 is TGTGCCAGTAGTATAGGAACTAGCGGAGGCGAGGAGCAGTTCTTC. It codes for CASSIGTSGGEEQFF.

In DNA form, the CDR3 reads TGTGCCAGCAGTTTTAGCCCCCGTGAGCAGTTCTTC. This gives the protein CASSFSPREQFF. The V call is TRBV28, the J call TRBJ2-1; D is uncertain. Germline CDR1 and CDR2: MDHEN and SYDVKM. Trimming removed 3 bases from V and 9 bases from J, with 9 bases in between. CDR3 length: 12 amino acids.

The V gene is TRBV5-5, the J gene TRBJ1-5, with D uncertain. CDR3 length equals 14 residues. V lost 3 bases and J lost 2, with 9 bases in between. The germline gives CDR1 SGHKS, CDR2 YYEKEE (reference sequence). Written as DNA, the CDR3 is TGTGCCAGCAGCTCCGGGAGGGGCAATCAGCCCCAGCATTTT. Its translation: CASSSGRGNQPQHF.

The chain couples TRBV27 to TRBJ1-5; TRBD1 might be the D (5 bases). V shed 1 base and J shed 3 bases, with 7 bases lying between them. The V gene's germline CDR1 is MNHEY and CDR2 SMNVEV (reference sequence). The CDR3 has 14 amino acids. The CDR3 coding sequence is TGTGCCAGCAGTTTATGGGGACTCAATCAGCCCCAGCATTTT. Amino acids: CASSLWGLNQPQHF.

The genes are TRBV4-2 and TRBJ2-5; 8 bases are shared with TRBD2. Trimming at V came to 0 bases and at J to 5 bases, leaving 11 bases not matched to a gene. CDR3 length: 17 amino acids. CDR1 is LGHNA and CDR2 is YNFKEQ in the germline V gene. CDR3 sequence (DNA): TGTGCCAGCAGCCAAGATAGAGAAGCGGGGGTTGACGAGACCCAGTACTTC. Its protein product is CASSQDREAGVDETQYF.

CDR3 nucleotides: TGTGCCACCTCGGTTAGAACGAACACTGAAGCTTTCTTT. Protein product: CATSVRTNTEAFF. The chain employs TRBV15 and TRBJ1-1; no definite D call. The CDR3 spans 13 residues. Germline CDR1 LNHNV, CDR2 YYDKDF (reference sequence). With 8 bases removed from V and 1 base from J, the gap between germline ends came to 11 bases.

V gene TRBV6-4 combines with J gene TRBJ1-1; TRBD1 agrees at 8 bases. The V gene end was trimmed by 4 bases and the J gene end by 4 bases; junction bases not matched to a gene: 5. The germline V gene encodes CDR1 MRHNA and CDR2 SNTAGT. The CDR3 has 14 residues. This CDR3 reads CASSATGGSTEAFF. The CDR3 DNA follows: TGTGCCAGCAGTGCCACAGGGGGAAGCACTGAAGCTTTCTTT.

This chain uses TRBV6-1 with TRBJ2-3, with D possibly TRBD2 on 5 matching bases. The CDR3 is made up of 13 amino acids. Germline loops: CDR1 MNHNS, CDR2 SASEGT. The V end was cut by 5 bases, the J end by 3 bases, with 9 bases between. As DNA, the CDR3 is TGTGCCAGCAGTTCTAGGGAGACAGATACGCAGTATTTT. It specifies CASSSRETDTQYF.

The chain uses TRBV5-6 and TRBJ1-6; weak D call: TRBD1 (5 bases). Trimming removed 3 bases at V and 3 bases at J, with 16 bases between. The germline CDR1 and CDR2 sequences are SGHDT and YYEEEE. The CDR3 contains 17 residues. CDR3 amino acids: CASSSRQISVYNSPLHF. The CDR3, as DNA: TGTGCCAGCAGCTCTCGACAGATTTCCGTCTATAATTCACCCCTCCACTTT.

The V and J genes are TRBV12-5 and TRBJ2-7, with a tentative D call TRBD2 (5 bases). Trimming took off 0 bases at V and 7 bases at J, with 16 bases between the two ends. Germline V gene data show CDR1 as LGHNT and CDR2 as FRNRAP. CDR3 length: 15 amino acids. The CDR3: CASGLVQCPRREQYF. CDR3 nucleotides: TGTGCTAGTGGTTTGGTACAATGCCCAAGGAGGGAGCAGTACTTC. The variable domain in full, completed from reference TRBV12-5 and TRBJ2-7, reads DARVTQTPRHKVTEMGQEVTMRCQPILGHNTVFWYRQTMMQGLELLAYFRNRAPLDDSGMPKDRFSAEMPDATLATLKIQPSEPRDSAVYFCASGLVQCPRREQYFGPGTRLTVT.

The chain couples TRBV9 to TRBJ2-1; the match to TRBD1 covers 9 bases. CDR3 length: 18 residues. J gave up 9 bases and V 3 bases, and 19 bases lay outside the gene matches. CDR1 is SGDLS, CDR2 YYNGEE, per germline. The CDR3 sequence: CASSGPSRDRERSTEQFF. The CDR3 DNA reads as TGTGCCAGCAGCGGCCCGTCCCGGGACAGGGAAAGGTCAACTGAGCAGTTCTTC.

This chain links TRBV7-2 with TRBJ2-2, with D unclear. The germline V gene encodes CDR1 SGHTA and CDR2 FQGNSA. This CDR3 comprises 15 residues. The V gene lost 5 bases and the J gene lost 3 bases, with 13 bases spanning the gap. The CDR3 nucleotides read TGTGCCAGCAGCACCACTACCACCTACACCGGGGAGCTGTTTTTT. Its protein is CASSTTTTYTGELFF.

The chain recombines TRBV29-1 with TRBJ1-4; 10 nucleotides align to TRBD1. Losses at the gene ends were 5 bases for V and 0 bases for J; bases not matched to a gene: 9. This CDR3 spans 17 amino acids. Germline V gives CDR1 SQVTM, CDR2 ANQGSEA. CDR3 amino acids: CSVRQGALSTTNEKLFF. Here the CDR3 DNA reads TGCAGCGTTAGACAGGGGGCACTATCTACAACTAATGAAAAACTGTTTTTT.

The genes are TRBV7-6 and TRBJ2-2; 7 nucleotides line up with TRBD2. This CDR3 comprises 18 residues. After removal of 4 bases from V and 5 bases from J, the junction contained 16 bases not matched to a gene. Germline-derived CDR1 and CDR2 are SGHVS and FNYEAQ. The chain's CDR3 is CASSSSPPGGSLTGELFF. Written as DNA, the CDR3 is TGTGCCAGCAGCTCAAGCCCACCTGGCGGGAGTTTAACCGGGGAGCTGTTTTTT.

The rearrangement joins TRBV27 to TRBJ1-5; possibly TRBD1 for D (5 bases). Germline V gene data show CDR1 as MNHEY and CDR2 as SMNVEV (reference sequence). CDR3 length: 13 residues. Trimming took off 3 bases at V and 4 bases at J, with 7 bases between the two ends. CDR3 loop: CASSFDRNQPQHF. In nucleotides, the CDR3 is TGTGCCAGCAGTTTCGACAGAAATCAGCCCCAGCATTTT.

This chain connects TRBV7-9 to TRBJ2-5; D is uncertain. This CDR3 comprises 12 residues. The V gene lost 6 bases and the J gene lost 0 bases, with 5 bases spanning the gap. Germline V gene lookup returns CDR1 SEHNR and CDR2 FQNEAQ (reference sequence). This chain's CDR3 is CASSQYQETQYF. CDR3 coding DNA: TGTGCCAGCAGTCAGTACCAAGAGACCCAGTACTTC.

CDR3 nucleotides: TGCGCCAGCAGCTTAGCCCCGACAGAAGGGGGGGCCGAGGCTTTCTTT. This sequence encodes CASSLAPTEGGAEAFF. V and J are TRBV5-1 and TRBJ1-1, with a tentative D call TRBD1 (6 bases). CDR1 and CDR2 (germline): SGHRS, YFSETQ. CDR3 length: 16 amino acids. Trimming removed 2 bases at V and 11 bases at J, with 25 bases between.

Worth noting for this clone: The junction differs from germline at one of its ends, possibly a read error. The gene calls are TRBV14 and TRBJ1-2; 7 bases match TRBD1. Per germline, CDR1 SGHDN and CDR2 FVKESK. This CDR3 spans 15 amino acids. CDR3 protein: CASSQETGTSYRYTF. CDR3 sequence (DNA): TGTGCCAGCAGCCAAGAGACAGGGACCTCCTATCGCTACACCTTC.

The V and J genes are TRBV2 and TRBJ1-2; a possible D gene is TRBD1 (5 bases). The CDR3 consists of 13 residues. The V gene's germline CDR1 is SNHLY and CDR2 FYNNEI. The V gene lost 2 bases and the J gene lost 4 bases, with 8 bases spanning the gap. The CDR3 nucleotides read TGTGCCAGCAGTGAACAGGGATTCTATGGCTACACCTTC. Translation gives CASSEQGFYGYTF. Variable domain in full (rest from reference TRBV2 and TRBJ1-2): EPEVTQTPSHQVTQMGQEVILRCVPISNHLYFYWYRQILGQKVEFLVSFYNNEISEKSEIFDDQFSVERPDGSNFTLKIRSTKLEDSAMYFCASSEQGFYGYTFGSGTRLTVV.

The CDR3 reads CASSVATRTSGNQETQYF. The CDR3 bases are TGTGCCAGCAGCGTAGCTACCCGGACTAGCGGGAACCAAGAGACCCAGTACTTC. This chain links TRBV9 with TRBJ2-5, with 12 bases matching TRBD2. After removal of 0 bases from V and 0 bases from J, the junction contained 6 bases not matched to a gene. This CDR3 region has 18 residues. CDR1 is SGDLS, CDR2 YYNGEE, per germline.

V and J are TRBV25-1 and TRBJ1-4; D is unresolved. Germline V gene lookup returns CDR1 MGHDK and CDR2 SYGVNS. The CDR3 runs to 11 residues. Trimming removed 6 bases from V and 11 bases from J, with 10 bases in between. The CDR3 region has the DNA TGTGCCAGCAGCCCGTCTCGGAAACTGTTTTTT. This translates into CASSPSRKLFF.

The V call is TRBV4-1, the J call TRBJ2-3; TRBD2 agrees at 14 bases. J lost 6 bases, V lost 4 bases, and 6 bases had no gene match. In germline, CDR1 is MGHRA, CDR2 YSYEKL. This CDR3 has 16 residues. The CDR3 spells CASSLGLAGVGDTQYF. In nucleotides, the CDR3 is TGCGCCAGCAGCCTGGGACTAGCGGGAGTTGGTGATACGCAGTATTTT.

This chain joins TRBV7-9 and TRBJ1-2, with D possibly matching TRBD1 (6 bases). CDR3 length: 16 amino acids. V lost 4 bases, J lost 4 bases, and 19 bases lay in between. The germline gives CDR1 SEHNR, CDR2 FQNEAQ (reference sequence). In DNA form, the CDR3 reads TGTGCCAGCAGCTCAGTGCCCAGGGGTGGTAGCTATGGCTACACCTTC. It specifies CASSSVPRGGSYGYTF.